The present TCR beta chain was sequenced within a study of graft-versus-host responses after intestinal transplantation. Only in-frame clones appear in the TCRdb table, and some are missing; sequencing was by immunoSEQ multiplex PCR. The repertoire holds about 38,000 clones, with 83% as singletons. This receptor was taken from a human patient who received an intestinal transplant, so some T cells may come from the graft donor. The sequencing here drew on PBMCs, taken about 990 days after transplant.

CDR3 in amino acids: CASQKTGSLNTEAFF. DNA for the CDR3: TGTGCCAGCCAGAAGACAGGCTCCCTGAACACTGAAGCTTTCTTT. The chain joins TRBV18 to TRBJ1-1; D might be TRBD1 (6 bases). The CDR3 has 15 amino acids. V lost 8 bases to trimming and J lost 0 bases, with 16 bases between them. CDR1 KGHSH and CDR2 LQKENI come from the germline V gene.